This is a list of T cell receptor beta chains from one sample in a study of radiation and T cells in renal cell carcinoma. Profiled with immunoSEQ multiplex PCR; TCRdb holds only in-frame clones, not every one. The repertoire holds more than 120,000 clones, 65% to 90% seen once, with around 17% in the top ten. Sequencing was performed on blood, taken from a patient whose treatment included radiotherapy and nephrectomy. Receptor source: a woman aged 45-60 years with renal cell carcinoma. Both conserved end residues are part of each CDR3. A D gene is named only where the DNA matches it firmly. Not every row has a clone size; where given, it reads once, few, many or a size class.

16,-,-,TRBV11-1,TRBJ1-2,TGTGCCAGCAGCCCAGGGTTTCGGGGCAGCGGCTATGGCTACACCTTC,CASSPGFRGSGYGYTF
18,few,TRBD1,TRBV18,TRBJ1-1,TGTGCCAGCTCCCCATTACCCCAGAAGAACAGGGGCAACACTGAAGCTTTCTTT,CASSPLPQKNRGNTEAFF
14,-,TRBD1,TRBV25-1,TRBJ1-3,TGTGCCAGCAGTGAGGGACAGGGAGGAAACACCATATATTTT,CASSEGQGGNTIYF
14,once,TRBD1,TRBV5-5,TRBJ1-1,TGTGCCAGCACCCGACAGGGAGGTGACACTGAAGCTTTCTTT,CASTRQGGDTEAFF
13,once,-,TRBV6-1,TRBJ2-4,TGTGCCAGCAGTGAAGAACAGGGCTACATTCAGTACTTC,CASSEEQGYIQYF
13,-,TRBD1,TRBV7-9,TRBJ2-7,TGTGCCAGCAGCCTCGCAGGGGGCTCCGAGCAGTACTTC,CASSLAGGSEQYF
16,once,-,TRBV29-1,TRBJ2-3,TGCAGCGTTGAGGGGGTAGACGGGACTTATACAGATACGCAGTATTTT,CSVEGVDGTYTDTQYF
11,once,-,TRBV30,TRBJ1-2,TGTGCCTGGAAACAGGGCTATGGCTACACCTTC,CAWKQGYGYTF
14,-,TRBD1,TRBV5-1,TRBJ2-7,TGCGCCAGCAGTCTTCAGGACAGGTCCTACGAGCAGTACTTC,CASSLQDRSYEQYF
17,few,-,TRBV4-3,TRBJ2-6,TGCGCCAGCAGCCTTGGACAGGAGGGATCTGGGGCCAACGTCCTGACTTTC,CASSLGQEGSGANVLTF
15,-,-,TRBV4-2,TRBJ2-7,TGTGCCAGCAGCCAAGACGGCGAAACCACCTACGAGCAGTACTTC,CASSQDGETTYEQYF
14,-,TRBD1,TRBV5-4,TRBJ2-7,TGTGCCAGCAGCGAAGGGACAGGGTACTACGAGCAGTACTTC,CASSEGTGYYEQYF
14,-,-,TRBV5-1,TRBJ2-5,TGCGCCAGCAGAAAGACTGGATTACAAGAGACCCAGTACTTC,CASRKTGLQETQYF
16,-,-,TRBV7-5,TRBJ1-1,TGTGCCAGAAGCTTATATAAGGGCCGGGGAAAGCAAGAAGCTTTCTTT,CARSLYKGRGKQEAFF
16,-,-,TRBV7-9,TRBJ2-7,TGTGCCAGCAGCCCCGAAGGGTTTCGGCGGGACTACGAGCAGTACTTC,CASSPEGFRRDYEQYF
14,-,-,TRBV7-2,TRBJ1-2,TGTGCCAGCAGCTTAGTTGGCAGGGAATATGGCTACACCTTC,CASSLVGREYGYTF
16,-,TRBD1,TRBV27,TRBJ2-3,TGTGCCAGCAGTGAGGAAGGGGACAGGGCCCTGGATACGCAGTATTTT,CASSEEGDRALDTQYF
15,-,-,TRBV7-3,TRBJ2-3,TGTGCCAGCAGTGAGGACCCTCAATCGGGGGATACGCAGTATTTT,CASSEDPQSGDTQYF
16,-,-,TRBV19,TRBJ1-2,TGTGCCAGTAGTCCCCAGTGGACAGTACCTAACTATGGCTACACCTTC,CASSPQWTVPNYGYTF
16,-,TRBD2,TRBV5-4,TRBJ2-1,TGTGCCAGCAGCCAAGATGCCAGCGGGAACTACAATGAGCAGTTCTTC,CASSQDASGNYNEQFF
14,-,-,TRBV4-1,TRBJ1-1,TGCGCCAGCAGCCAAGAATATGAGGGGGGGGAAGCTTTCTTT,CASSQEYEGGEAFF
15,-,TRBD2,TRBV27,TRBJ2-3,TGTGCCAGCAGTCTTGCTAGCGGGATCACAGATACGCAGTATTTT,CASSLASGITDTQYF
13,-,-,TRBV19,TRBJ1-2,TGTGCCAGTAGTATAAACAGGGACTGGGGCTACACCTTC,CASSINRDWGYTF
15,once,TRBD1,TRBV19,TRBJ1-2,TGTGCCAGTACGACAGGGCCGCCCGACTTCTATGGCTACACCTTC,CASTTGPPDFYGYTF
16,-,-,TRBV7-6,TRBJ2-2,TGTGCCAGCAGCCGAAACCCCACAGTGTCCACCGGGGAGCTGTTTTTT,CASSRNPTVSTGELFF
14,-,TRBD2,TRBV14,TRBJ2-1,TGTGCCAGCAGCCGTCCCGGGACTAGAGACGAGCAGTTCTTC,CASSRPGTRDEQFF
15,-,-,TRBV5-6,TRBJ2-3,TGTGCCAGCAACCACGCAGGGTATAGATCAGATACGCAGTATTTT,CASNHAGYRSDTQYF
15,-,TRBD2,TRBV5-4,TRBJ2-7,TGTGCCAGCAGTTTTTCTCGGGGGGGGAGCGAGGAGCAGTACTTC,CASSFSRGGSEEQYF
12,-,-,TRBV6-5,TRBJ2-3,TGCGTTAGCGGAGGTAGCACAGATACGCAGTATTTT,CVSGGSTDTQYF
14,-,-,TRBV5-4,TRBJ2-1,TGTGCCAGCAGCTTGCAGGCTAGTACCGGTGAGCAGTTCTTC,CASSLQASTGEQFF
14,few,-,TRBV27,TRBJ1-2,TGTGCCAGCAGTGCTATAGGGGGGGGCTATGGCTACACCTTC,CASSAIGGGYGYTF
14,-,-,TRBV18,TRBJ2-3,TGTGCCAGCTCACCCTTGTCGGGGGCAGATACGCAGTATTTT,CASSPLSGADTQYF
14,-,-,TRBV9,TRBJ2-5,TGTGCCAGCGCCAAGGGCAGCCTCGGAGAGACCCAGTACTTC,CASAKGSLGETQYF
14,-,-,TRBV7-2,TRBJ1-2,TGTGCCAGCAGCCCTTACAGGGAAACAAATGGCTACACCTTC,CASSPYRETNGYTF
15,once,TRBD2,TRBV7-2,TRBJ2-5,TGTGCCAGCAGCCCCGAGACTAGCGCACAAGAGACCCAGTACTTC,CASSPETSAQETQYF
18,-,TRBD2,TRBV5-3,TRBJ2-7,TGTGCCAGAAGCCACCCCGGGCTAGCGGGAGGGCCTACGCAAGAGCAGTACTTC,CARSHPGLAGGPTQEQYF
14,-,-,TRBV28,TRBJ1-3,TGTGCCAGCAGCCCAGGGTTCTCTGGAAACACCATATATTTT,CASSPGFSGNTIYF
15,-,TRBD2,TRBV2,TRBJ2-5,TGTGCCAGCAGTGAAGTGGTCGGGAGGGTGGAGACCCAGTACTTC,CASSEVVGRVETQYF
14,-,-,TRBV7-2,TRBJ1-5,TGTGCCAGCAGCTTAGTGCAGTTCAATCAGCCCCAGCATTTT,CASSLVQFNQPQHF
12,-,-,TRBV28,TRBJ2-2,TGTGCCAGCAGGTTTTACACCGGGGAGCTGTTTTTT,CASRFYTGELFF